This T cell receptor beta chain was profiled in a study of T cell responses to AZD1222 COVID-19 vaccine. The table came from immunoSEQ multiplex PCR; TCRdb's copy has only in-frame clones and leaves some out. The table lists some 130,000 clones, around four fifths of them singletons. The CDR3 extends over 12 amino acids. From germline, CDR1 is LNHDA and CDR2 SQIVND (reference sequence). V was shortened by 7 bases and J by 5 bases, with 9 bases between the two germline ends. The sample in question was peripheral blood, obtained on day 0 of AZD1222 vaccination. This clonotype originated in an adult in good health. The V and J genes are TRBV19 and TRBJ1-5, with D possibly matching TRBD1 (5 bases). The CDR3 DNA sequence: TGTGCCAGTAATCAGGGCGATCAGCCCCAGCATTTT. The encoded protein is CASNQGDQPQHF.